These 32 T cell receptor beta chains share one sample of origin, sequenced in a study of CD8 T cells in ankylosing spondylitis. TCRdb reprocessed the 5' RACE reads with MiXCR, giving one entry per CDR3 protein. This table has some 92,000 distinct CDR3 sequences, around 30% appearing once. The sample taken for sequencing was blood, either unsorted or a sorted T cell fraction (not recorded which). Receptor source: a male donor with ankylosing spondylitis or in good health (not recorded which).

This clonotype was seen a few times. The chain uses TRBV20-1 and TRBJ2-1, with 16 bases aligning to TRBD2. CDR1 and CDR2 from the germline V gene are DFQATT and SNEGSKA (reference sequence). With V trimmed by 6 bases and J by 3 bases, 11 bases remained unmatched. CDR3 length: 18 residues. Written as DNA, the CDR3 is TGCAGTGCGCGTCCCGGGACTAGCGGGAGGGCCGACTACAATGAGCAGTTCTTC. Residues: CSARPGTSGRADYNEQFF.

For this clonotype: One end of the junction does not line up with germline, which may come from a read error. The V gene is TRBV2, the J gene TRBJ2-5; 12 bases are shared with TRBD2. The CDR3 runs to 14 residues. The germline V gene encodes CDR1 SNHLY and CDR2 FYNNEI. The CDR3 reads CASRDRLAGEIQYF. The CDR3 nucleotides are TGTGCCAGCAGAGATAGACTAGCGGGAGAGATCCAGTACTTC.

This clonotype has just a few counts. Written as DNA, the CDR3 is TGTGCCAGCAGTCCAGATAGCAATCAGCCCCAGCATTTT. Translating gives CASSPDSNQPQHF. The chain uses TRBV12-3 or TRBV12-4 and TRBJ1-5; D remains ambiguous. Trimming removed 5 bases at V and 0 bases at J, with 5 bases between. This CDR3 spans 13 amino acids.

The CDR3 reads CASSDPGQYYGYTF. In DNA, the CDR3 is TGTGCCAGCAGCGATCCGGGACAGTATTATGGCTACACCTTC. This sequence joins TRBV3-1 and TRBJ1-2, with 7 nucleotides matching TRBD1. The CDR3 runs 14 residues. Germline CDR1 reads LGHDT; CDR2 reads YNNKEL (reference sequence). The V gene end was trimmed by 5 bases and the J gene end by 5 bases; junction bases not matched to a gene: 8.

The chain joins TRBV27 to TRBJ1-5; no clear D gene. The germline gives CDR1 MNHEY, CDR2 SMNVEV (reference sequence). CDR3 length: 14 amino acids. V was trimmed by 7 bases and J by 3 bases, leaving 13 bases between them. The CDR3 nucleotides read TGTGCCAGCACCCCCTTGGGGTACAATCAGCCCCAGCATTTT. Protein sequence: CASTPLGYNQPQHF.

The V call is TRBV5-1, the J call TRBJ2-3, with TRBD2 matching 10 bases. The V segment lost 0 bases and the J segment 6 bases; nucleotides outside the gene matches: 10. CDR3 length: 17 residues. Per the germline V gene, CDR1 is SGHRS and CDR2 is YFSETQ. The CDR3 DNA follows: TGCGCCAGCAGCTTGGAGGTAGCGGGGGGCGCTTTCGATACGCAGTATTTT. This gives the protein CASSLEVAGGAFDTQYF.

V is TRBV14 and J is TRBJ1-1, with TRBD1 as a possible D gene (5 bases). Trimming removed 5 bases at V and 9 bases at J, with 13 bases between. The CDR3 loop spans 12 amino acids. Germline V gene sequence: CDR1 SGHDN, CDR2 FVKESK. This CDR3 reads CASSNPRQKAFF. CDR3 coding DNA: TGTGCCAGCAGCAACCCAAGACAGAAAGCTTTCTTT.

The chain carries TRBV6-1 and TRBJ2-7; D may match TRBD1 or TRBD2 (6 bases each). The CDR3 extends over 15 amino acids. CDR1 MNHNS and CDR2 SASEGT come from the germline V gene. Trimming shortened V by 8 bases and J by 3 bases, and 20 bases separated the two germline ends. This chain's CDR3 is CASDPGAQGLYEQYV. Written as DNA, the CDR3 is TGTGCCAGCGACCCGGGGGCCCAAGGCCTCTACGAGCAGTACGTC.

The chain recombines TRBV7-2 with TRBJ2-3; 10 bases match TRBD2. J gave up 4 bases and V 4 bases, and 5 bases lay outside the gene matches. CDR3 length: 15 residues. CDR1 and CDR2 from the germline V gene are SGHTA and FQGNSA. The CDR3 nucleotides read TGTGCCAGCAGCTCCCAGCGGGGGGGGCCAGATACGCAGTATTTT. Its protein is CASSSQRGGPDTQYF.

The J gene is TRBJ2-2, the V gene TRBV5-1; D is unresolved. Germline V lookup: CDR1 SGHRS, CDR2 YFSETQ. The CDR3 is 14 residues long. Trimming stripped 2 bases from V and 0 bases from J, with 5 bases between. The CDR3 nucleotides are TGCGCCAGCAGCTTACGGGCGAACACCGGGGAGCTGTTTTTT. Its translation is CASSLRANTGELFF.

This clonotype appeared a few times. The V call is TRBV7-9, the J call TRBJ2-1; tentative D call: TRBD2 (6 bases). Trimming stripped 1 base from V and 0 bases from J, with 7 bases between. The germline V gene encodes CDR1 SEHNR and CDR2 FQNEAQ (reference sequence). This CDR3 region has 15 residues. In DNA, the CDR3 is TGTGCCAGCAGCTTAGGGAGGGTCTCCTACAATGAGCAGTTCTTC. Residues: CASSLGRVSYNEQFF.

For the CDR3, the DNA is TGCAGCGTTGAGGGGGGAGGGACTGAAGCTTTCTTT. Translating it yields CSVEGGGTEAFF. The gene calls are TRBV29-1 and TRBJ1-1; a possible D gene is TRBD1 (5 bases). Trimming took off 3 bases at V and 5 bases at J, with 10 bases between the two ends. The germline V gene has CDR1 SQVTM and CDR2 ANQGSEA. This CDR3 has 12 residues.

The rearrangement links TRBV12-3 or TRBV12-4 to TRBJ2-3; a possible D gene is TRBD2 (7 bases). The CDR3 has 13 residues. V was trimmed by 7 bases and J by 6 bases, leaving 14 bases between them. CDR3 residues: CASIRGGLDTQYF. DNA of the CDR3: TGTGCCAGCATTAGGGGGGGGTTGGATACGCAGTATTTT.

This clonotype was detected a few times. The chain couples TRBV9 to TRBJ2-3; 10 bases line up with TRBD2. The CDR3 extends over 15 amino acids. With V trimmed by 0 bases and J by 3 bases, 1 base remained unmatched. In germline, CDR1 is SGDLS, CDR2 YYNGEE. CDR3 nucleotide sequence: TGTGCCAGCAGCGTAGGGACTAGCGGTACAGATACGCAGTATTTT. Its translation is CASSVGTSGTDTQYF.

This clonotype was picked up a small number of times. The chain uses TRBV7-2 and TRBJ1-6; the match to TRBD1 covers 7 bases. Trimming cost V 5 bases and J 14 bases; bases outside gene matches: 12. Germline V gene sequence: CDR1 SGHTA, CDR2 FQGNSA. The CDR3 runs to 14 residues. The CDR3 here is CASSGTEGYLALHF. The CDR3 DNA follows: TGTGCCAGCAGCGGGACAGAGGGTTATTTGGCCCTCCACTTT.

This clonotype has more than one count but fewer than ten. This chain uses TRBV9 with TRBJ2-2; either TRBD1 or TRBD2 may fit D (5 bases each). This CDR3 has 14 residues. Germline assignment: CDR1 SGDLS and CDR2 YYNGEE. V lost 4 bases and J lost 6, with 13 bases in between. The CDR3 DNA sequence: TGTGCCAGCAGCCGGGACCTCTTCCCCGGGGAGCTGTTTTTT. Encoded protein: CASSRDLFPGELFF.

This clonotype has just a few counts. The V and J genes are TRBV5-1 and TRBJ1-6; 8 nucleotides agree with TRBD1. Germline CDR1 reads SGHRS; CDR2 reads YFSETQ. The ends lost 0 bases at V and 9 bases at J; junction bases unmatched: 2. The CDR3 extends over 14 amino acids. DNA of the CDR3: TGCGCCAGCAGCTTGGGACAGGGGATTTCACCCCTCCACTTT. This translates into CASSLGQGISPLHF. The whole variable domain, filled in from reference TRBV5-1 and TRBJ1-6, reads KAGVTQTPRYLIKTRGQQVTLSCSPISGHRSVSWYQQTPGQGLQFLFEYFSETQRNKGNFPGRFSGRQFSNSRSEMNVSTLELGDSALYLCASSLGQGISPLHFGNGTRLTVT.

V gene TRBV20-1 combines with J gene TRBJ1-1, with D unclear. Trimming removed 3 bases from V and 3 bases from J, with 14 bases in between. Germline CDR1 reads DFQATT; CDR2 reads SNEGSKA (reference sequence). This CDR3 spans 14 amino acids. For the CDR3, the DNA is TGCAGTGCTAGCGGACGGGGATGGGACACTGAAGCTTTCTTT. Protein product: CSASGRGWDTEAFF.

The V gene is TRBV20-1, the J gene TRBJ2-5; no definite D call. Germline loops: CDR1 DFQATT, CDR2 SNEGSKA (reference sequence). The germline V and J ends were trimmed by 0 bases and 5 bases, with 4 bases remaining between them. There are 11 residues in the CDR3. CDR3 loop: CSARDIETQYF. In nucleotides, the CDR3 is TGCAGTGCTAGAGATATTGAGACCCAGTACTTC.

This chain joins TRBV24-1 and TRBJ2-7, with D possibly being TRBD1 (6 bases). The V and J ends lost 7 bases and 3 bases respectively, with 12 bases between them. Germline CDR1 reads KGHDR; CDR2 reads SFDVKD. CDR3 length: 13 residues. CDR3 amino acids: CATSEGDNYEQYF. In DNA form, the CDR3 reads TGTGCCACCAGCGAAGGGGACAACTACGAGCAGTACTTC.

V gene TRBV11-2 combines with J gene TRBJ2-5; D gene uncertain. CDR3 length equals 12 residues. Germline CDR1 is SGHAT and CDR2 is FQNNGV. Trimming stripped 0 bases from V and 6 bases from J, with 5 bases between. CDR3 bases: TGTGCCAGCAGCTTAGATGGGAAGACCCAGTACTTC. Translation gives CASSLDGKTQYF.

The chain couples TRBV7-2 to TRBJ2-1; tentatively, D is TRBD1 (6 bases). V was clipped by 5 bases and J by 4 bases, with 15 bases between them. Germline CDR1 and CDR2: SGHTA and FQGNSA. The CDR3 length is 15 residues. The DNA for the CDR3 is TGTGCCAGCAGCGGCCCGCGAGGGGGTTACAATGAGCAGTTCTTC. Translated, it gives CASSGPRGGYNEQFF.

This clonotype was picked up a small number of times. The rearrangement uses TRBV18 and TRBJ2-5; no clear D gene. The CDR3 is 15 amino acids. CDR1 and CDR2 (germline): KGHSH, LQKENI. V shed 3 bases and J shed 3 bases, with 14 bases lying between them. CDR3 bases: TGTGCCAGCTCACCGAGCTGGGGATCCGAAGAGACCCAGTACTTC. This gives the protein CASSPSWGSEETQYF.

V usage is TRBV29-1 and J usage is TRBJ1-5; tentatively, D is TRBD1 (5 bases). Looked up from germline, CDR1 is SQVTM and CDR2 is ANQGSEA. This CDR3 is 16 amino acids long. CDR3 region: CRQRVRGGPLNQPQHF. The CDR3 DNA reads TGCAGGCAGAGGGTGAGGGGCGGCCCTTTAAATCAGCCCCAGCATTTT.

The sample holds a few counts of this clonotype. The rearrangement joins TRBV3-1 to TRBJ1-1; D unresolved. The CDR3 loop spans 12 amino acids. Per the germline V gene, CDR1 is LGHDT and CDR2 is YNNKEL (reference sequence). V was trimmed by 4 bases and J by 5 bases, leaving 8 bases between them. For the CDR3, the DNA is TGTGCCAGCAGCCGCTTGGCAACTGAAGCTTTCTTT. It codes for CASSRLATEAFF.

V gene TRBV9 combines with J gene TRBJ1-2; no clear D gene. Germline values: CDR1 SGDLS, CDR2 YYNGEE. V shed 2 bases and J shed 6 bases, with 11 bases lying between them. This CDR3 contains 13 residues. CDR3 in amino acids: CASSVPSLHGYTF. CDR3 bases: TGTGCCAGCAGCGTCCCTTCCCTCCATGGCTACACCTTC.

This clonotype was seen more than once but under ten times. The DNA of the CDR3 is TGTGCCAGCAGCCAACTGGGAACAGGACTGTTTTTT. It yields the protein CASSQLGTGLFF. The rearrangement links TRBV7-9 to TRBJ1-4; a weak D match, TRBD1 (5 bases). Between the trimmed V and J ends, which lost 5 bases and 13 bases, there was a span of 14 bases. The CDR3 is made up of 12 amino acids. Germline V gene lookup returns CDR1 SEHNR and CDR2 FQNEAQ (reference sequence).

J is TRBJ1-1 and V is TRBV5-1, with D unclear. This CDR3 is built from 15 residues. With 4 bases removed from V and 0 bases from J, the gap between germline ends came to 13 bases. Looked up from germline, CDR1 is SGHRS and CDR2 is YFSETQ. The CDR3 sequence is CASSGGQILNTEAFF. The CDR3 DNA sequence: TGCGCCAGCAGCGGCGGCCAGATATTGAACACTGAAGCTTTCTTT.

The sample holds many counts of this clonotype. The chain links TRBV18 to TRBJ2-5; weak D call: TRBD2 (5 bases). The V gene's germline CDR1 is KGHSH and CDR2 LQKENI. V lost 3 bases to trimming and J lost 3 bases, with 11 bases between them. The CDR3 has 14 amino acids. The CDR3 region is CASSPGLTEETQYF. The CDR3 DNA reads TGTGCCAGCTCACCTGGACTCACGGAAGAGACCCAGTACTTC.

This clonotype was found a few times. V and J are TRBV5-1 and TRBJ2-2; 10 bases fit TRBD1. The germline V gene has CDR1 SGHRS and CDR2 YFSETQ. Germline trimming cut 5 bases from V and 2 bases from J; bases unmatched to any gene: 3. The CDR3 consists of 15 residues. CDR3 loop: CASRGQGINTGELFF. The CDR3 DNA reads TGCGCCAGCAGGGGACAGGGGATTAACACCGGGGAGCTGTTTTTT.

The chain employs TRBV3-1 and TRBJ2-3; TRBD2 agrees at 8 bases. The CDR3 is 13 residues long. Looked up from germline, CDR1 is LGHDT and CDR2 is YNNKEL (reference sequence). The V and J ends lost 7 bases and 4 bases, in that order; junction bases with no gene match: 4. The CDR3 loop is CASTLAGADTQYF. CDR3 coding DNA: TGTGCCAGCACTCTAGCGGGCGCAGATACGCAGTATTTT.

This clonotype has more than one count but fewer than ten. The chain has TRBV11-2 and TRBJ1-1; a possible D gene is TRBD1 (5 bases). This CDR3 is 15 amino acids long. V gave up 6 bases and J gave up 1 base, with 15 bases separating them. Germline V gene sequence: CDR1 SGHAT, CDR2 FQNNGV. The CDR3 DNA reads TGTGCCAGCAGGCCGACCCACAGGAAGAACACTGAAGCTTTCTTT. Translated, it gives CASRPTHRKNTEAFF.